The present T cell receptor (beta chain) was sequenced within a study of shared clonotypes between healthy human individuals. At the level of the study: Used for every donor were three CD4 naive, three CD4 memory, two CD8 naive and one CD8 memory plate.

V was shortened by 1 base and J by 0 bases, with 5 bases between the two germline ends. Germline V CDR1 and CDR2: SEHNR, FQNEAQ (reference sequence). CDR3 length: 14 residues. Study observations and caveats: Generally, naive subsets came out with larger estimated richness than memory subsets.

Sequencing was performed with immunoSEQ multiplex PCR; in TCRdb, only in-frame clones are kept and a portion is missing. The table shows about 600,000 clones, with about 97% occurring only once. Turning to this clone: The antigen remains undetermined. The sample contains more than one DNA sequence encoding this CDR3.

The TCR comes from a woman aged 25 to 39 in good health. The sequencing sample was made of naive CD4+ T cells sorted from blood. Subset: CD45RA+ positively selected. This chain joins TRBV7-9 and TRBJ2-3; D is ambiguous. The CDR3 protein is CASSLDRSTDTQYF. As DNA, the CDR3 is TGTGCCAGCAGCTTAGACAGAAGCACAGATACGCAGTATTTT.